Listed here are 10 T cell receptor beta chains from one sample, sequenced in a study of identical twins. TCRdb analysed the 5' RACE reads with MiXCR anew, one entry per CDR3 protein. The sample lists about 260,000 distinct CDR3 sequences, about 7.3% occurring once. Another study also made use of these data, one on yellow fever vaccine responses in identical twins.

The sample comprised memory (CD45RO+) T cells sorted from blood. The source of these receptors is a woman between 18 and 29 years old in good health.

Ten or more counts support this clonotype. The chain couples TRBV2 to TRBJ2-3; maybe TRBD1 (6 bases). The V end was cut by 7 bases, the J end by 1 base, with 12 bases between. CDR3 length: 14 amino acids. From germline, CDR1 is SNHLY and CDR2 FYNNEI. CDR3 coding DNA: TGTGCCAGCACGGCACAGGGTGGCACAGATACGCAGTATTTT. This encodes CASTAQGGTDTQYF.

This clonotype came up many times. The genes are TRBV28 and TRBJ1-5, with 7 bases aligning to TRBD1. This CDR3 region has 15 residues. V shed 6 bases, J shed 5 bases, and the junction held 10 bases outside the gene matches. Germline CDR1 reads MDHEN; CDR2 reads SYDVKM. The CDR3, as DNA: TGTGCCAGCAGATACAAGGGACAGATTGATCAGCCCCAGCATTTT. This codes for CASRYKGQIDQPQHF.

The chain joins TRBV4-1 to TRBJ2-7; D is undetermined. The length of the CDR3 is 14 residues. Trimming left V 1 base short and J 3 bases short, with 10 bases between. CDR1 is MGHRA, CDR2 YSYEKL, per germline. The CDR3 spells CASSQVGNIYEQYF. The CDR3 nucleotides are TGCGCCAGCAGCCAAGTGGGGAACATCTACGAGCAGTACTTC.

The chain combines TRBV5-5 with TRBJ2-1; D unclear. V gave up 3 bases and J gave up 5 bases, with 18 bases separating them. Per germline, CDR1 SGHKS and CDR2 YYEKEE (reference sequence). The CDR3 loop spans 16 amino acids. Here the CDR3 DNA reads TGTGCCAGCAGCTCCCACTTGGGGTGGAGAAACAATGAGCAGTTCTTC. This codes for CASSSHLGWRNNEQFF.

This clonotype was seen a handful of times. The chain combines TRBV7-9 with TRBJ1-6; D is unresolved. This CDR3 region has 13 residues. Trimming removed 5 bases at V and 8 bases at J, with 10 bases between. Germline CDR1 SEHNR, CDR2 FQNEAQ (reference sequence). DNA of the CDR3: TGTGCCAGCAGCCCCCTCAGCGATTCACCCCTCCACTTT. This translates into CASSPLSDSPLHF.

This clonotype was observed a handful of times. The chain couples TRBV2 to TRBJ2-4; no reliable D call. Trimming removed 2 bases at V and 1 base at J, with 15 bases between. CDR1 is SNHLY, CDR2 FYNNEI, per germline. The CDR3 length is 17 residues. The CDR3 DNA reads TGTGCCAGCAGTGAATTCGCTGGTGTAGGGGCCAAAAACATTCAGTACTTC. Amino acids: CASSEFAGVGAKNIQYF.

This clonotype turned up a few times. The chain employs TRBV20-1 and TRBJ2-3; no firm D call. The germline V and J ends were trimmed by 2 bases and 4 bases, with 16 bases remaining between them. CDR3 length: 15 residues. Germline values: CDR1 DFQATT, CDR2 SNEGSKA (reference sequence). The CDR3 here is CSARTGTFFSDTQYF. The CDR3 DNA sequence: TGCAGTGCTAGAACTGGAACTTTTTTTTCAGATACGCAGTATTTT.

The chain uses TRBV5-1 and TRBJ1-3; 10 bases line up with TRBD1. The CDR3 runs 15 residues. Germline CDR1 SGHRS, CDR2 YFSETQ. The V segment lost 4 bases and the J segment 7 bases; nucleotides outside the gene matches: 8. In DNA, the CDR3 is TGCGCCAGCAGCCCGGGACAGGGGCAGGCGAACACCATATATTTT. This codes for CASSPGQGQANTIYF.

This clonotype was observed at least ten times. The chain recombines TRBV12-3 or TRBV12-4 with TRBJ2-1, with 15 bases matching TRBD2. Trimming cost V 6 bases and J 9 bases; bases outside gene matches: 9. The CDR3 is 16 residues long. Here the CDR3 reads CASRTSGLAGGVEQFF. CDR3 nucleotide sequence: TGTGCCAGCAGAACATCGGGACTAGCGGGGGGCGTTGAGCAGTTCTTC.

This clonotype was counted at least ten times. This chain connects TRBV12-3 or TRBV12-4 to TRBJ2-3, with 8 bases that match TRBD2. CDR3 length: 15 amino acids. Trimming took 3 bases from V and 4 from J; bases not matched to a gene: 6. CDR3 bases: TGTGCCAGCAGTTTTACCGGGGGGGATTCAGATACGCAGTATTTT. Its protein product is CASSFTGGDSDTQYF.